What follows is one T cell receptor beta chain and its context. This entry comes from a study of T cells in Graves' hyperthyroidism and ophthalmopathy. RNA transcripts were the template for amplifying TCR beta CDR3 regions. First-round RT-PCR of the TCR CDR3 relied on the HTBI primer set. TCRdb analysed the multiplex PCR reads with MiXCR anew, one entry per CDR3 protein. The data contain a few hundred thousand distinct CDR3 sequences, under 60% of them seen just once; the ten biggest clones take up around a fifth. Per the germline V gene, CDR1 is SGHAT and CDR2 is FQNNGV. This CDR3 is 12 amino acids long. Trimming took off 0 bases at V and 8 bases at J, with 6 bases between the two ends. The diagnostic basis comprised clinical symptoms, serum thyroxine and TRAb, thyroid ultrasound and orbital computed tomography.

The receptor comes from an adult woman with Graves' disease, either hyperthyroidism or ophthalmopathy (not recorded which). The chain has TRBV11-2 and TRBJ2-3; no firm D call. The sequencing input was peripheral blood or thyroid tissue (not recorded which). CDR3 coding DNA: TGTGCCAGCAGCTTAGAGCCGCGTACGCAGTATTTT. This sequence encodes CASSLEPRTQYF.